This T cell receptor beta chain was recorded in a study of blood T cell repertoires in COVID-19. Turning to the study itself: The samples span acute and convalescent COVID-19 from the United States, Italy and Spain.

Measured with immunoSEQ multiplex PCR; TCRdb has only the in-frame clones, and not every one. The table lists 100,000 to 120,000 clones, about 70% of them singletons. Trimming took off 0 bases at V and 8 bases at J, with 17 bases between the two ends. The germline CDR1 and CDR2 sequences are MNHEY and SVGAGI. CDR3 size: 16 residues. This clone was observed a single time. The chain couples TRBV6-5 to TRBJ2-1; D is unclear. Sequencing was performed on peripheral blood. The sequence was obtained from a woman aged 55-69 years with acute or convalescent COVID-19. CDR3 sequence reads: CASSYSPVPGYHEQFF. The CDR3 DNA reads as TGTGCCAGCAGTTACTCGCCGGTCCCAGGATACCATGAGCAGTTCTTC.